The present T cell receptor beta chain was sequenced within a study of shared clonotypes between healthy human individuals. Study context: Donors, aged 18 to 49, were a couple of women and a few men.

The CDR3 has 15 amino acids. The germline V and J ends were trimmed by 5 bases and 1 base, with 14 bases remaining between them. The germline V gene encodes CDR1 MNHNS and CDR2 SASEGT. Study-level findings and limits: Lower generation probabilities were found for non-shared clonotypes than for those shared by all four donors. Having only a few donors restricted how much genetic and exposure-history diversity was captured.

The donor population consisted of healthy HIV-negative adults with no recent acute infections or vaccinations. With regard to this clone: Antigen unknown.

Clones were sequenced by immunoSEQ multiplex PCR, and TCRdb holds only the in-frame ones, with some missing. The sample includes some 2,500,000 clones, approximately 93% of them seen just once. The receptor was derived from a man aged 18 to 29 in good health. Some clones in this sample may be carry-over from other donors' samples. The chain couples TRBV6-1 to TRBJ1-1, with TRBD1 as a possible D gene (6 bases). Specimen: naive CD4+ T cells from PBMCs. Subset noted: CD45RA+ positively selected. The CDR3 protein is CASSQQGGRNTEAFF. As DNA, the CDR3 is TGTGCCAGCAGTCAACAAGGGGGGCGGAACACTGAAGCTTTCTTT.